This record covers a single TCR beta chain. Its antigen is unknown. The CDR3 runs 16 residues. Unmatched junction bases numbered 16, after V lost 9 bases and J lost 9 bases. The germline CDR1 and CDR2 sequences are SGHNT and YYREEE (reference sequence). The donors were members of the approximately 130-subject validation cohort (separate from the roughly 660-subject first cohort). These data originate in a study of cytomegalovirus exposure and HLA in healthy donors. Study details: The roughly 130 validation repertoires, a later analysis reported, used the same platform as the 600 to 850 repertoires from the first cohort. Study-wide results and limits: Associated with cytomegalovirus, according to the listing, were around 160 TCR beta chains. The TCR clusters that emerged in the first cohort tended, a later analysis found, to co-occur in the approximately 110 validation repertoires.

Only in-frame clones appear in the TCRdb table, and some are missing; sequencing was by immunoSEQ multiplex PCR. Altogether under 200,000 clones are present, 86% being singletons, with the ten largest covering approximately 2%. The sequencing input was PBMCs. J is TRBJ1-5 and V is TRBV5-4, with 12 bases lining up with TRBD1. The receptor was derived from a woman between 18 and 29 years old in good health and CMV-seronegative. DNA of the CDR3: TGTGCCACCCTAAACCGGGACAGGGGGCGCGGGGGGCCCCAGCATTTT. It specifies CATLNRDRGRGGPQHF.